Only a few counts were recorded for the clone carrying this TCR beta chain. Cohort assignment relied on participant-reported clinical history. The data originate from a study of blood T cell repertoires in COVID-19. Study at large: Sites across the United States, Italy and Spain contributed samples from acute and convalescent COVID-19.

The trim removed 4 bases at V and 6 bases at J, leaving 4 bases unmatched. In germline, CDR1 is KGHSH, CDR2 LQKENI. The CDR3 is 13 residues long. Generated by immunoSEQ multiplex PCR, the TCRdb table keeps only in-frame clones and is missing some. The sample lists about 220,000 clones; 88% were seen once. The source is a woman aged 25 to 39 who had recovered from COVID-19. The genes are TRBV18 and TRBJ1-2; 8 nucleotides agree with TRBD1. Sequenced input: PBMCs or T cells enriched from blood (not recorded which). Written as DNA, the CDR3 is TGTGCCAGCTCACGGACAGGGTTTGATGGCTACACCTTC. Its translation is CASSRTGFDGYTF.